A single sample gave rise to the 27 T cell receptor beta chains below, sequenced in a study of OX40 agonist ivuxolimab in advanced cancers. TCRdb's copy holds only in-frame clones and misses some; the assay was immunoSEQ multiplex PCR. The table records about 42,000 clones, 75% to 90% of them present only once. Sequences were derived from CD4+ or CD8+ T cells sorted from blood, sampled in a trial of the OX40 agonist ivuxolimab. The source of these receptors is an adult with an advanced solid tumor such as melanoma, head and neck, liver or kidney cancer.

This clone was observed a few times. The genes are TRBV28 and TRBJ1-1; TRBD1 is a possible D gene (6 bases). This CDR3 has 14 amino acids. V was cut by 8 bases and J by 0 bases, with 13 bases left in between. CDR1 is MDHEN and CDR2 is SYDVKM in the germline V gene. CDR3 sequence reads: CASSSGTLNTEAFF. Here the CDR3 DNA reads TGTGCCAGCTCCTCCGGGACACTGAACACTGAAGCTTTCTTT.

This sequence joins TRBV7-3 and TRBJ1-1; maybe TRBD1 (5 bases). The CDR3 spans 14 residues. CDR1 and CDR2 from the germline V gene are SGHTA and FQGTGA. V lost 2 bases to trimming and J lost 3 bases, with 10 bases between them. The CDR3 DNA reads TGTGCCAGCAGCTTATCGGGCAGGGACACTGAAGCTTTCTTT. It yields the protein CASSLSGRDTEAFF.

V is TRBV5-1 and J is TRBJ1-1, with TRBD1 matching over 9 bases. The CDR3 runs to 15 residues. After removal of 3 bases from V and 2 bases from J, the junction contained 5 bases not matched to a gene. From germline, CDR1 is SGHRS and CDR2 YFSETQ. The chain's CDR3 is CASSWGQGSNTEAFF. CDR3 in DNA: TGCGCCAGCAGCTGGGGACAGGGTTCAAACACTGAAGCTTTCTTT.

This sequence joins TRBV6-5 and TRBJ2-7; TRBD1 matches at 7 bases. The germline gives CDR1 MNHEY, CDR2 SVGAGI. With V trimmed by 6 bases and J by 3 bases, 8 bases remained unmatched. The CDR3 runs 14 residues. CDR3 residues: CASRTGTADYEQYF. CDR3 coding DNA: TGTGCCAGCAGGACCGGGACAGCAGACTACGAGCAGTACTTC.

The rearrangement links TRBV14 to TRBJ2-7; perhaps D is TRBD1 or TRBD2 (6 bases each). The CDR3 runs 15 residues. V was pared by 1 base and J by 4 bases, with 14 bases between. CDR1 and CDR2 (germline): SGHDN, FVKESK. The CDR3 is CASSQAPGAAYEQYF. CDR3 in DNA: TGTGCCAGCAGCCAAGCTCCGGGGGCGGCGTACGAGCAGTACTTC.

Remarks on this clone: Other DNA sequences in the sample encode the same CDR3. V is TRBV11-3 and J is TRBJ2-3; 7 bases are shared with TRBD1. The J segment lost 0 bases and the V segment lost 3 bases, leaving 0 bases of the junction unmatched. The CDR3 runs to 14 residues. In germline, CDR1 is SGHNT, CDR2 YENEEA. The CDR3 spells CASSLGQSTDTQYF. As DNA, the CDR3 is TGTGCCAGCAGCTTGGGACAGAGCACAGATACGCAGTATTTT.

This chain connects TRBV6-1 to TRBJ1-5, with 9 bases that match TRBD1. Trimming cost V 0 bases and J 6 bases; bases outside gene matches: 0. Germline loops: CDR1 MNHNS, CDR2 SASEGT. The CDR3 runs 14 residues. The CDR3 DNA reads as TGTGCCAGCAGTGAAGCGACAGGGGGTCAGCCCCAGCATTTT. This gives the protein CASSEATGGQPQHF.

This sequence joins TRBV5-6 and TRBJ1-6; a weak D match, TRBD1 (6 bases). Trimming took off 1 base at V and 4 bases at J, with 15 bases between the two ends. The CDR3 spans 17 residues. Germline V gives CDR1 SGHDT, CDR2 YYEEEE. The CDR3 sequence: CASSLFGGIIYNSPLHF. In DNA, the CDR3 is TGTGCCAGCAGCTTGTTTGGGGGCATCATTTATAATTCACCCCTCCACTTT.

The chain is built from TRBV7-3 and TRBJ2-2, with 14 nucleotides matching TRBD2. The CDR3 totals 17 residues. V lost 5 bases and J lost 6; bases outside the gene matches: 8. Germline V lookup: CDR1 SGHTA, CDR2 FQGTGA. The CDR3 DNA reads TGTGCCAGCAGCCAAATGGCGGGACTAGCGGGGGCCGGGGAGCTGTTTTTT. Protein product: CASSQMAGLAGAGELFF.

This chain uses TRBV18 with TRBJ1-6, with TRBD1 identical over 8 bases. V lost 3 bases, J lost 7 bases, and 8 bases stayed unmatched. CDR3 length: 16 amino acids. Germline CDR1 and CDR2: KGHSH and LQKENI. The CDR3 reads CASSPDRGGRNSPLHF. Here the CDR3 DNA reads TGTGCCAGCTCACCCGACAGGGGAGGAAGGAATTCACCCCTCCACTTT.

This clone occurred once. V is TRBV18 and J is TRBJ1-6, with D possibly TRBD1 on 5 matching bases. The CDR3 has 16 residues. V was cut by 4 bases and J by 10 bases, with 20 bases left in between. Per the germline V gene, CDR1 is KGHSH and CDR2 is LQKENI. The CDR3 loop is CASSLSAREWGSPLHF. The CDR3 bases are TGTGCCAGCTCACTATCGGCCAGGGAATGGGGGTCACCCCTCCACTTT.

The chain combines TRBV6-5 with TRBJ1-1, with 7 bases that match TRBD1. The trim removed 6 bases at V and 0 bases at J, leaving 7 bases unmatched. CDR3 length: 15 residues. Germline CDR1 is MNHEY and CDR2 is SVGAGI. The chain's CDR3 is CASRQEQGMNTEAFF. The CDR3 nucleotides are TGTGCCAGCAGGCAGGAACAGGGGATGAACACTGAAGCTTTCTTT.

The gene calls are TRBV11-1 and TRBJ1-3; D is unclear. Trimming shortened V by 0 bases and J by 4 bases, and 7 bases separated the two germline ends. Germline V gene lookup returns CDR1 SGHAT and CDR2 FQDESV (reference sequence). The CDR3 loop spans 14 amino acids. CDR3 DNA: TGTGCCAGCAGCTTAGCAGGGATCGGAAACACCATATATTTT. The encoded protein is CASSLAGIGNTIYF.

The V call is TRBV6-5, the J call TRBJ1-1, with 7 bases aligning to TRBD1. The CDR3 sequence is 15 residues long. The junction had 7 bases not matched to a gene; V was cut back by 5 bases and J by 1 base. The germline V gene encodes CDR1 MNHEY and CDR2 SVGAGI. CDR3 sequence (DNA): TGTGCCAGCAGTACCTCCGGGACAGCGAACACTGAAGCTTTCTTT. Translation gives CASSTSGTANTEAFF.

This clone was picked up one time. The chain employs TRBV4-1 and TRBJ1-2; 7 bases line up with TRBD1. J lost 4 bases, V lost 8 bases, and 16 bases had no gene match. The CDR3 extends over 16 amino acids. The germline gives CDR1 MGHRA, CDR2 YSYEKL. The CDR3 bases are TGCGCCAGCTCCCGAGGGGCGGGGACAGATATCTATGGCTACACCTTC. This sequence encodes CASSRGAGTDIYGYTF.

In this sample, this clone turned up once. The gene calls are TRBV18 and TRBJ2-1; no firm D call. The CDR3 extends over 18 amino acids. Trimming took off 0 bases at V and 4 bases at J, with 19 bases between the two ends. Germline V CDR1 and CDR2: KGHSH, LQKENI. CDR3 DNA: TGTGCCAGCTCACCACCGAACAGCCTCAAACCGGGTTACAATGAGCAGTTCTTC. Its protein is CASSPPNSLKPGYNEQFF.

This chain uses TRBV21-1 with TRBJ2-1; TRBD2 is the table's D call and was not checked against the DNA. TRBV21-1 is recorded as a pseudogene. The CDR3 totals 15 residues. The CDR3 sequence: CASTHRAGAHNEQFF. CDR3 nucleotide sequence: TGTGCCAGCACCCACCGGGCGGGAGCCCACAATGAGCAGTTCTTC.

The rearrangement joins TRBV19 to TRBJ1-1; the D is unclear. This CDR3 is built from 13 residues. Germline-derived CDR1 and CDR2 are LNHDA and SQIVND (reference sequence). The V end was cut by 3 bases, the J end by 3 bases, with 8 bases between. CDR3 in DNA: TGTGCCAGTAGTATTCAGCGGGACACTGAAGCTTTCTTT. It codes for CASSIQRDTEAFF. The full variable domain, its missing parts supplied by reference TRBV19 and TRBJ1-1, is DGGITQSPKYLFRKEGQNVTLSCEQNLNHDAMYWYRQDPGQGLRLIYYSQIVNDFQKGDIAEGYSVSREKKESFPLTVTSAQKNPTAFYLCASSIQRDTEAFFGQGTRLTVV.

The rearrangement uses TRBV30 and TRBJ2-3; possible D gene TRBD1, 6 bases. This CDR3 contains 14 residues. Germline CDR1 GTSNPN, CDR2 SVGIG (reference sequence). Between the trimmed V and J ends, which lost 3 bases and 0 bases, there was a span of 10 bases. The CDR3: CAWSTGPSTDTQYF. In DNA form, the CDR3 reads TGTGCCTGGAGCACAGGGCCAAGCACAGATACGCAGTATTTT.

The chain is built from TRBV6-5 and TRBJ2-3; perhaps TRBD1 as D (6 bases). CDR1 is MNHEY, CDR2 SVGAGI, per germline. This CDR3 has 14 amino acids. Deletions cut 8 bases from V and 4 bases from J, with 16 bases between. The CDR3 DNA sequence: TGTGCCAGCTCCCTAGGGGGTCAGGCAGATACGCAGTATTTT. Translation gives CASSLGGQADTQYF.

The chain's CDR3 is CASSKGDGSQPQHF. The CDR3 nucleotides are TGTGCCAGTTCCAAGGGGGACGGGAGCCAGCCCCAGCATTTT. This chain connects TRBV19 to TRBJ1-5; a possible D gene is TRBD1 (6 bases). CDR1 and CDR2 (germline): LNHDA, SQIVND (reference sequence). With 8 bases removed from V and 7 bases from J, the gap between germline ends came to 18 bases. The CDR3 has 14 residues.

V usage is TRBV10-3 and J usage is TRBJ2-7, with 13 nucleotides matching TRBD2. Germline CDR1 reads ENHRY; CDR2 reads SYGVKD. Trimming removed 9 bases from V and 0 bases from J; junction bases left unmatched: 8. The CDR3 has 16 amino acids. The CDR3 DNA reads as TGTGCCATGAGCGGGACTAGCGGGGCTAGCTCCTACGAGCAGTACTTC. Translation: CAMSGTSGASSYEQYF.

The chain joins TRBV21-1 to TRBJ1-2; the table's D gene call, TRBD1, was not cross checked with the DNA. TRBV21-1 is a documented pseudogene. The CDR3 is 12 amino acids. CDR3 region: CASSTPGTAYTF. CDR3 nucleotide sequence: TGTGCCAGCAGCACGCCCGGGACAGCATACACCTTC.

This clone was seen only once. CDR3: CASSLLAGGPTNEQFF. The CDR3 DNA is TGTGCCAGTAGCCTTCTAGCGGGAGGGCCTACCAATGAGCAGTTCTTC. The V call is TRBV19, the J call TRBJ2-1; 12 positions agree with TRBD2. The CDR3 is made up of 16 amino acids. The germline CDR1 and CDR2 sequences are LNHDA and SQIVND (reference sequence). V shed 6 bases and J 6 bases; nucleotides not matched to a gene: 9.

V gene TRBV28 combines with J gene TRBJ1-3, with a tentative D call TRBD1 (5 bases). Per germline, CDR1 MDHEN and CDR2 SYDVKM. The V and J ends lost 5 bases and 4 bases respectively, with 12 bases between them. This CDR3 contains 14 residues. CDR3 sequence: CASSPNQGGNTIYF. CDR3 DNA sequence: TGTGCCAGCAGTCCGAACCAGGGAGGAAACACCATATATTTT.

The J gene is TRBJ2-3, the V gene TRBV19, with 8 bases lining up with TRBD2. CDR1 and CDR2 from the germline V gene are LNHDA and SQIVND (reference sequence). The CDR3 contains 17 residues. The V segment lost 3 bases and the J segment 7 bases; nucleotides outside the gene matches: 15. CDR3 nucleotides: TGTGCCAGTAGTATGGAACTAGCGGTGACCTTAATATATACGCAGTATTTT. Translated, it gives CASSMELAVTLIYTQYF.

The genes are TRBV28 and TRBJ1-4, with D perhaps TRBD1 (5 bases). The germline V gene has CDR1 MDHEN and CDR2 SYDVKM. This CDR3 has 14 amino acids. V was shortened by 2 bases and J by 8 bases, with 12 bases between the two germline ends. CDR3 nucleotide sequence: TGTGCCAGCAGTTTAGGAGGGGCAAGGGAAAAACTGTTTTTT. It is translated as CASSLGGAREKLFF.